This is a list of T cell receptor beta chains from one sample in a study of blood T cell repertoires in COVID-19. The data were produced by immunoSEQ multiplex PCR, yet TCRdb's version contains in-frame clones alone and is incomplete. The sample consists of roughly 75,000 clones, more than 80% of them appearing once. The sequencing sample was made of peripheral blood. The receptors were gathered from a human donor in a cohort sampled during active COVID-19. CDR3s include the opening cysteine and the closing phenylalanine or tryptophan. Each record gives: D gene, V gene, J gene, clone size, CDR3 protein, CDR3 DNA. The D gene is left open where the match is weak. Clone size, where shown, is once, few, many, or a class for clones that have expanded.

TRBD2	TRBV6-6	TRBJ2-1	few	CASKLAGGSSYNEQFF	TGTGCCAGCAAACTAGCGGGGGGTAGCTCCTACAATGAGCAGTTCTTC
-	TRBV30	TRBJ2-7	-	CAWILPPGDHAYEQYF	TGTGCCTGGATCTTACCCCCAGGGGACCATGCCTACGAGCAGTACTTC
TRBD1	TRBV2	TRBJ1-2	-	CASSEGGDRYGYTF	TGTGCCAGCAGTGAGGGCGGGGACAGATATGGCTACACCTTC
-	TRBV11-3	TRBJ1-3	once	CASSPGGTGNTIYF	TGTGCCAGCAGCCCGGGGGGTACTGGAAACACCATATATTTT
-	TRBV5-6	TRBJ1-2	-	CASSLAAGANYGYTF	TGTGCCAGCAGCTTGGCCGCAGGCGCTAACTATGGCTACACCTTC
TRBD1	TRBV9	TRBJ1-2	-	CASSASPQGDGGYTF	TGTGCCAGCAGCGCCTCTCCACAGGGGGATGGAGGCTACACCTTC
-	TRBV3-1/TRBV3-2	TRBJ1-1	-	CASSHRTTVNTEAFF	TGTGCCAGCAGCCACCGGACAACAGTGAACACTGAAGCTTTCTTT
TRBD1	TRBV3-1/TRBV3-2	TRBJ1-4	-	CASSQLGTANEKLFF	TGTGCCAGCAGCCAACTCGGGACAGCTAATGAAAAACTGTTTTTT
-	TRBV19	TRBJ1-5	once	CASSVQRNQPQHF	TGTGCCAGTAGTGTACAGAGAAATCAGCCCCAGCATTTT
-	TRBV3-1/TRBV3-2	TRBJ1-5	-	CASSQVGDQPQHF	TGTGCCAGCAGCCAAGTGGGCGATCAGCCCCAGCATTTT
TRBD2	TRBV19	TRBJ2-1	-	CASSWTSGGLNEQFF	TGTGCCAGTAGTTGGACTAGCGGGGGTCTCAATGAGCAGTTCTTC
-	TRBV19	TRBJ1-2	-	CASTGGPNYGYTF	TGTGCCAGTACGGGAGGACCGAACTATGGCTACACCTTC
TRBD1	TRBV6-9	TRBJ1-2	-	CASSYPRDRGPSGYTF	TGTGCCAGCAGTTACCCACGGGACAGGGGGCCTAGTGGCTACACCTTC
-	TRBV3-1/TRBV3-2	TRBJ1-1	-	CASSPWGGITEAFF	TGTGCCAGCAGCCCATGGGGGGGAATAACTGAAGCTTTCTTT
TRBD1	TRBV3-1/TRBV3-2	TRBJ2-7	-	CASSQRDRGPDEQYF	TGTGCCAGCAGCCAGAGGGACAGGGGGCCGGACGAGCAGTACTTC
-	TRBV27	TRBJ2-4	-	CASGLAKNIQYF	TGTGCCAGCGGACTAGCCAAAAACATTCAGTACTTC
TRBD2	TRBV6-2/TRBV6-3	TRBJ2-3	-	CASSDSGLVLTDTQYF	TGTGCCAGCAGTGATTCCGGACTAGTTTTGACAGATACGCAGTATTTT
-	TRBV6-5	TRBJ2-7	-	CASTSPPPTYEQYF	TGTGCCAGCACCTCACCCCCGCCTACCTACGAGCAGTACTTC
-	TRBV5-5	TRBJ1-4	-	CASSLVPGRGEKLFF	TGTGCCAGCAGCTTGGTTCCCGGTAGGGGTGAAAAACTGTTTTTT
-	TRBV9	TRBJ1-5	-	CASSVGEGGGNQPQHF	TGTGCCAGCAGCGTAGGGGAGGGGGGAGGCAATCAGCCCCAGCATTTT
-	TRBV5-5	TRBJ2-3	-	CASSLGPTSTDTQYF	TGTGCCAGCAGCTTGGGTCCGACTAGCACAGATACGCAGTATTTT
-	TRBV5-1	TRBJ1-1	-	CASSSQGGDPEAFF	TGCGCCAGCAGCTCCCAAGGAGGGGACCCTGAAGCTTTCTTT
-	TRBV18	TRBJ2-1	-	CASSSKWDSTEQFF	TGTGCCAGCTCATCGAAATGGGACTCCACTGAGCAGTTCTTC
TRBD2	TRBV10-3	TRBJ2-3	-	CAISESTGGVTDTQYF	TGTGCCATCAGTGAGTCGACCGGGGGGGTGACAGATACGCAGTATTTT
-	TRBV7-8	TRBJ1-2	-	CASSLGEGNYGYTF	TGTGCCAGCAGCTTAGGGGAGGGGAACTATGGCTACACCTTC
TRBD1	TRBV7-6	TRBJ1-3	-	CASSLQPRTGGLSSGNTIYF	TGTGCCAGCAGCTTACAACCCAGGACAGGGGGCTTAAGCTCTGGAAACACCATATATTTT
-	TRBV7-9	TRBJ2-5	-	CASSLSSSPQETQYF	TGTGCCAGCAGCTTATCGTCCAGTCCCCAAGAGACCCAGTACTTC
-	TRBV7-2	TRBJ1-1	-	CASSLVQGYTEAFF	TGTGCCAGCAGCTTAGTACAGGGATACACTGAAGCTTTCTTT
-	TRBV12-5	TRBJ2-5	once	CASAWGDGGQYF	TGTGCTAGTGCCTGGGGCGACGGGGGCCAGTACTTC
-	TRBV6-6	TRBJ2-1	-	CASTNSGGNEQFF	TGTGCCAGCACCAATTCCGGGGGCAATGAGCAGTTCTTC
-	TRBV9	TRBJ2-7	-	CASSVNALSSYEQYF	TGTGCCAGCAGCGTTAACGCTTTGAGCTCCTACGAGCAGTACTTC
-	TRBV6-2/TRBV6-3	TRBJ1-1	-	CASSYSAGMNTEAFF	TGTGCCAGCAGTTACTCCGCGGGTATGAACACTGAAGCTTTCTTT
-	TRBV3-1/TRBV3-2	TRBJ2-5	once	CASSGTGSGQETQYF	TGTGCCAGCAGCGGGACTGGGAGCGGTCAAGAGACCCAGTACTTC
-	TRBV7-8	TRBJ2-3	-	CASSLALRTPLRGSTDTQYF	TGTGCCAGCAGCTTAGCGCTTAGGACTCCCCTCAGAGGGAGCACAGATACGCAGTATTTT
-	TRBV5-5	TRBJ1-3	-	CASSFMTNGNTIYF	TGTGCCAGCAGCTTCATGACAAATGGAAACACCATATATTTT
TRBD1	TRBV10-1	TRBJ2-2	-	CASSEGQGNTGELFF	TGCGCCAGCAGTGAGGGACAGGGGAACACCGGGGAGCTGTTTTTT
-	TRBV7-8	TRBJ2-5	-	CASSLGISSLETQYF	TGTGCCAGCAGCTTAGGGATCTCTAGCCTGGAGACCCAGTACTTC
-	TRBV14	TRBJ1-5	once	CASSHPPSPGFHQPQHF	TGTGCCAGCAGCCATCCCCCAAGCCCAGGGTTTCATCAGCCCCAGCATTTT
-	TRBV2	TRBJ2-7	-	CASQGSPYEQYF	TGTGCCAGCCAGGGCAGCCCCTACGAGCAGTACTTC
-	TRBV9	TRBJ1-6	-	CASSVGTNNSPLHF	TGTGCCAGCAGCGTAGGGACAAATAATTCACCCCTCCACTTT
TRBD1	TRBV27	TRBJ2-7	once	CASSLGTGGGQEYF	TGTGCCAGCAGTTTAGGGACCGGTGGGGGACAGGAGTACTTC
-	TRBV10-3	TRBJ1-4	-	CAISESGGANEKLFF	TGTGCCATCAGTGAGTCGGGGGGGGCTAATGAAAAACTGTTTTTT
TRBD2	TRBV7-2	TRBJ2-7	-	CASSLVGGDSYEQYF	TGTGCCAGCAGCTTAGTTGGGGGGGACTCCTACGAGCAGTACTTC
-	TRBV28	TRBJ1-1	-	CASSFGQAGAFF	TGTGCCAGCAGTTTTGGTCAGGCGGGGGCTTTCTTT
-	TRBV3-1/TRBV3-2	TRBJ1-1	once	CASSRGSLNTEAFF	TGTGCCAGCAGCCGGGGCAGTCTGAACACTGAAGCTTTCTTT
-	TRBV6-4	TRBJ1-2	-	CASSEDFRSYGYTF	TGTGCCAGCAGTGAGGACTTTAGGAGCTATGGCTACACCTTC
TRBD2	TRBV9	TRBJ2-5	-	CASSVDFGGATIKTQYF	TGTGCCAGCAGCGTAGACTTCGGGGGGGCCACTATAAAGACCCAGTACTTC
TRBD1	TRBV19	TRBJ2-2	-	CASSRRTGGTGELFF	TGTGCCAGTAGTCGGCGGACAGGGGGCACCGGGGAGCTGTTTTTT
-	TRBV4-1	TRBJ2-5	-	CASSQGHSQETQYF	TGCGCCAGCAGCCAGGGCCATTCTCAAGAGACCCAGTACTTC